This T cell receptor (beta chain) stems from a study of blood T cell repertoires in COVID-19. Across the whole study: PBMCs, B-cell-depleted T cells, or T cells were the source of the cDNA or gDNA that made up the material.

The ends were cut back, 3 bases at V and 0 bases at J, with 12 bases in the middle. Germline V gives CDR1 SGHTA, CDR2 FQGNSA. There are 15 residues in the CDR3. Study processing details: Estimated nucleated cell counts came from reference gene primer amplification. The protocol was immunoSEQ multiplex PCR, while the TCRdb copy is restricted to in-frame clones and leaves out a portion. The V and J calls and clone size come from that table; D and trimming were worked out from the DNA. The sample has a few hundred thousand clones, roughly 85% seen once; the top ten hold about 10%. The rearrangement links TRBV7-2 to TRBJ2-7, with D hard to call. The sequenced sample consisted of peripheral blood. The TCR originated in a woman in her seventies with acute or convalescent COVID-19. The CDR3 loop reads CASSLITAASYEQYF. The DNA for the CDR3 is TGTGCCAGCAGCTTGATAACAGCCGCCTCCTACGAGCAGTACTTC.